This passage covers 18 T cell receptor beta chains from one sample sequenced in a study of CD8 T cells in ankylosing spondylitis. No antigen has been identified for these receptors. TCRdb reprocessed the 5' RACE reads via MiXCR and lists one record per CDR3 protein. The table has a few hundred thousand distinct CDR3 sequences, roughly 17% seen once. Study conclusions and caveats: Ankylosing spondylitis blood seemed to carry a telltale TCR beta motif made of several highly homologous variants.

Specimen: blood, either unsorted or a sorted T cell fraction (not recorded which). All receptors derive from a male donor with ankylosing spondylitis.

This clonotype was seen only a few times. This sequence joins TRBV25-1 and TRBJ2-1; D is possibly TRBD1 or TRBD2 (6 bases each). The CDR3 loop spans 16 amino acids. Germline V CDR1 and CDR2: MGHDK, SYGVNS. V lost 2 bases to trimming and J lost 4 bases, with 15 bases between them. This CDR3 reads CASSEPGAPLYNEQFF. In DNA, the CDR3 is TGTGCCAGCAGTGAACCGGGGGCCCCCCTATACAATGAGCAGTTCTTC.

Many counts were recorded for this clonotype. The rearrangement links TRBV24-1 to TRBJ2-3; D is undetermined. The CDR3 totals 14 residues. V lost 9 bases and J 1 base, leaving 13 bases between the germline ends. The germline V gene has CDR1 KGHDR and CDR2 SFDVKD. CDR3 sequence: CATSQAGGTDTQYF. DNA for the CDR3: TGTGCCACCTCGCAAGCTGGTGGCACAGATACGCAGTATTTT.

The rearrangement uses TRBV28 and TRBJ2-1, with TRBD2 as a possible D gene (5 bases). V was cut by 5 bases and J by 9 bases, with 14 bases left in between. Germline CDR1 is MDHEN and CDR2 is SYDVKM. The CDR3 sequence is 13 residues long. CDR3 coding DNA: TGTGCCAGCAGTCCTCCATCCCGGGGTGAGCAGTTCTTC. Amino acid sequence: CASSPPSRGEQFF.

In this sample, this clonotype turned up many times. V is TRBV18 and J is TRBJ1-1; TRBD1 is a possible D gene (5 bases). Trimming shortened V by 3 bases and J by 9 bases, and 8 bases separated the two germline ends. The CDR3 length is 11 residues. Per the germline V gene, CDR1 is KGHSH and CDR2 is LQKENI. CDR3 sequence reads: CASSPDRQAFF. CDR3 bases: TGTGCCAGCTCACCCGACAGACAAGCTTTCTTT. Together with reference TRBV18 and TRBJ1-1, the CDR3 gives the full variable domain: NAGVMQNPRHLVRRRGQEARLRCSPMKGHSHVYWYRQLPEEGLKFMVYLQKENIIDESGMPKERFSAEFPKEGPSILRIQQVVRGDSAAYFCASSPDRQAFFGQGTRLTVV.

This clonotype was counted a few times. The chain carries TRBV7-8 and TRBJ2-3; a possible D gene is TRBD2 (5 bases). The germline gives CDR1 SGHVS, CDR2 FQNEAQ. V gave up 5 bases and J gave up 6 bases, with 21 bases separating them. This CDR3 spans 16 amino acids. The DNA of the CDR3 is TGTGCCAGCAGCGCACTACCTTCACCTCAGCGGGATACGCAGTATTTT. This translates into CASSALPSPQRDTQYF.

In this sample, this clonotype turned up a few times. This sequence joins TRBV29-1 and TRBJ2-7; unclear D gene. V was pared by 6 bases and J by 5 bases, with 23 bases between. The V gene's germline CDR1 is SQVTM and CDR2 ANQGSEA. The CDR3 totals 15 residues. The CDR3 sequence is CSVADRVGGFHEQYF. The DNA for the CDR3 is TGCAGCGTCGCCGATAGGGTGGGTGGTTTCCACGAGCAGTACTTC.

The sample holds a few counts of this clonotype. The V and J genes are TRBV28 and TRBJ2-1, with 9 bases that match TRBD2. The germline V gene has CDR1 MDHEN and CDR2 SYDVKM. CDR3 size: 14 residues. V shed 2 bases, J shed 7 bases, and the junction held 3 bases outside the gene matches. The CDR3 is CASSLGGRVNEQFF. The CDR3 bases are TGTGCCAGCAGTTTAGGCGGGAGGGTAAATGAGCAGTTCTTC.

The V gene is TRBV6-1, the J gene TRBJ1-6, with D unresolved. CDR3 size: 14 residues. Trimming stripped 9 bases from V and 0 bases from J, with 9 bases between. Germline CDR1 is MNHNS and CDR2 is SASEGT. The DNA for the CDR3 is TGTGCCAGTTCAGAGAGCTCCTATAATTCACCCCTCCACTTT. Translating gives CASSESSYNSPLHF.

This sequence joins TRBV30 and TRBJ2-7; 7 bases are a match to TRBD2. In germline, CDR1 is GTSNPN, CDR2 SVGIG (reference sequence). The V and J ends lost 3 bases and 3 bases, in that order; junction bases with no gene match: 11. This CDR3 region has 15 residues. CDR3 sequence reads: CAWRPSGKLNYEQYF. DNA for the CDR3: TGTGCCTGGAGACCAAGCGGGAAACTAAACTACGAGCAGTACTTC.

This clonotype occurred many times. V is TRBV11-2 and J is TRBJ2-1; 12 nucleotides agree with TRBD2. V dropped 1 base and J dropped 6; count of bases not matched to a gene: 10. Germline-derived CDR1 and CDR2 are SGHAT and FQNNGV. The CDR3 totals 18 residues. CDR3 in amino acids: CASSLVLAGGPGGNEQFF. CDR3 in DNA: TGTGCCAGCAGCTTAGTCCTAGCGGGAGGGCCTGGGGGCAATGAGCAGTTCTTC.

The chain employs TRBV29-1 and TRBJ2-5; D may be TRBD1 (7 bases). The V gene's germline CDR1 is SQVTM and CDR2 ANQGSEA. The CDR3 is 12 amino acids. The V gene lost 8 bases and the J gene lost 5 bases, with 15 bases spanning the gap. DNA for the CDR3: TGCAGCCTAGGGCAGGGGGGTGAGACCCAGTACTTC. Translated, it gives CSLGQGGETQYF.

This clonotype was seen ten or more times. The chain is built from TRBV29-1 and TRBJ1-2; 9 bases align to TRBD1. The CDR3 totals 11 residues. Trimming took 6 bases from V and 7 from J; bases not matched to a gene: 3. CDR1 SQVTM and CDR2 ANQGSEA come from the germline V gene. The CDR3 reads CSVGQGSGYTF. The CDR3 DNA reads TGCAGCGTGGGACAGGGTAGTGGCTACACCTTC.

The genes are TRBV6-1 and TRBJ1-2; D is undetermined. V lost 2 bases and J 3 bases, leaving 10 bases between the germline ends. CDR1 MNHNS and CDR2 SASEGT come from the germline V gene. The CDR3 totals 14 residues. The CDR3 coding sequence is TGTGCCAGCAGTGAACCCAGGCACGACTATGGCTACACCTTC. Its translation is CASSEPRHDYGYTF.

This clonotype was seen a single time. The chain employs TRBV20-1 and TRBJ2-6; D is perhaps TRBD1 (5 bases). Germline CDR1 reads DFQATT; CDR2 reads SNEGSKA (reference sequence). V lost 6 bases and J lost 0, with 15 bases in between. The CDR3 runs 16 residues. CDR3 sequence reads: CSATSPGFSGANVLTF. The CDR3 DNA is TGCAGTGCCACCTCCCCAGGGTTCTCTGGGGCCAACGTCCTGACTTTC.

This chain uses TRBV11-2 with TRBJ1-3; D unclear. V lost 5 bases and J 0 bases, leaving 8 bases between the germline ends. The CDR3 runs 14 residues. Germline V gene sequence: CDR1 SGHAT, CDR2 FQNNGV. CDR3 region: CASSPKSSGNTIYF. The CDR3 nucleotides read TGTGCCAGCAGCCCCAAAAGCTCTGGAAACACCATATATTTT.

This clonotype was seen a handful of times. Relative to the germline gene, one junction end is altered; a read error may explain this. The chain carries TRBV12-3 or TRBV12-4 and TRBJ2-1, with 10 bases fitting TRBD2. The CDR3 runs 15 residues. CDR3 amino acids: CASSIAGGISGEQFF. The DNA for the CDR3 is TGTGCCAGCAGTATAGCGGGAGGCATTTCCGGTGAGCAGTTCTTC.

The rearrangement links TRBV2 to TRBJ2-7; no clear D. Trimming took 4 bases from V and 4 from J, leaving 5 bases between them. Germline V gene data show CDR1 as SNHLY and CDR2 as FYNNEI. CDR3 length: 11 residues. This chain's CDR3 is CASSAPYEQYF. DNA of the CDR3: TGTGCCAGCAGTGCCCCGTACGAGCAGTACTTC.

This clonotype occurred a few times. At one end the junction does not follow the germline gene, possibly because of a read error. The chain joins TRBV3-1 to TRBJ2-1, with 9 nucleotides matching TRBD1. Germline-derived CDR1 and CDR2 are LGHDT and YNNKEL (reference sequence). This CDR3 comprises 14 residues. For the CDR3, the DNA is TGTGCCAGCAGCCTCCTGGACAGGGGATTAAATAGGGCCTTC. This gives the protein CASSLLDRGLNRAF.